This T cell receptor beta chain came from a study of HIV-infected patients and healthy controls. Study-wide points: Healthy controls shared more CDR3 sequences between individuals than HIV-infected patients did. HIV+ repertoires were severely depleted of MAIT alpha-chain CDR3s, unlike healthy controls.

After removal of 6 bases from V and 8 bases from J, the junction contained 17 bases not matched to a gene. CDR3 size: 16 residues. Germline CDR1 MDHEN, CDR2 SYDVKM. Reverse transcription used 450 to 500 ng RNA and constant-region primers for alpha and beta. Alpha and beta chain libraries were made separately by chain-specific third strand synthesis with multiplexing indices. TCRdb recomputed calls from the 5' RACE reads with MiXCR, one row per CDR3 protein. In the table there are approximately 16,000 distinct CDR3 sequences, more than 7.5% of which are singletons. Judged by abundance, this clonotype is medium-sized. Its target is not known. All unsorted peripheral T cells were captured because whole blood was used without fractionation.

The TCR sequence derives from an adult in good health. The specimen sequenced was blood. The chain employs TRBV28 and TRBJ1-1, with 8 positions matching TRBD1. CDR3 sequence: CASSNGQGARSSEAFF. Here the CDR3 DNA reads TGTGCCAGCAGCAATGGCCAGGGGGCTAGGTCGTCGGAAGCTTTCTTT.